One and the same sample provided the 5 T cell receptor beta chains below, sequenced in a study of regulatory T cells in long-lasting Graves disease. To make TCR beta libraries, researchers used iRepertoire HTBI primers and Arm-PCR of CDR3 regions. TCRdb called the multiplex PCR reads again in MiXCR, with one record for every CDR3 protein. Of 350,000 to 500,000 distinct CDR3 sequences in the sample, roughly 23% were seen once. Time point meaning: persistent/refractory GD, antithyroid drugs over 5 years with positive TRAb. PBMCs were the source of the RNA used for TCR sequencing. This sample comprised peripheral blood mononuclear cells (PBMCs), obtained when the disease was refractory, from a patient treated with antithyroid drugs. The receptors come from a female donor with Graves disease.

On this clonotype itself: This could be a read error, since a much larger clone is one nucleotide away. The chain links TRBV20-1 to TRBJ2-5, with D possibly TRBD1 on 5 matching bases. CDR3 length equals 13 residues. In germline, CDR1 is DFQATT, CDR2 SNEGSKA (reference sequence). The ends were cut back, 0 bases at V and 2 bases at J, with 7 bases in the middle. The chain's CDR3 is CSARDDRQETQYF. In DNA, the CDR3 is TGCAGTGCTAGAGATGACAGACAAGAGACCCAGTACTTC.

A single count supports this clonotype. Since a much larger clone is just one base distant, this may be a read error. The chain links TRBV2 to TRBJ2-5; D gene unclear. The CDR3 consists of 14 residues. Trimming took off 10 bases at V and 7 bases at J, with 22 bases between the two ends. The germline V gene encodes CDR1 SNHLY and CDR2 FYNNEI. CDR3 bases: TGTGCCACCCTACGGGTCAGCCCACCAGGGACCCAGTACTTC. Translation gives CATLRVSPPGTQYF.

This clonotype occurred a few times. The rearrangement joins TRBV27 to TRBJ1-5, with a weak D call TRBD1 (6 bases). V was trimmed by 6 bases and J by 6 bases, leaving 15 bases between them. CDR1 and CDR2 (germline): MNHEY, SMNVEV (reference sequence). CDR3 size: 14 residues. The CDR3 loop is CASSRAGDGQPQHF. The CDR3 DNA follows: TGTGCCAGCAGCCGGGCAGGGGATGGTCAGCCCCAGCATTTT.

In the case of this clonotype: Given a much more abundant clone one base away, this may be a read error. The chain is built from TRBV12-3 or TRBV12-4 and TRBJ2-6; TRBD1 aligns across 10 bases. This CDR3 is 17 amino acids long. This CDR3 is CASSRQGATSGANILTF. The CDR3 DNA reads as TGTGCCAGCAGCCGACAGGGGGCCACCTCTGGGGCCAACATCCTGACTTTC.

This clonotype was picked up many times. The rearrangement uses TRBV6-1 and TRBJ2-2; TRBD1 matches 8 bases. This CDR3 is built from 16 residues. J lost 5 bases, V lost 4 bases, and 9 bases had no gene match. Germline V gene sequence: CDR1 MNHNS, CDR2 SASEGT. CDR3 coding DNA: TGTGCCAGCAGTGCGAATCAGGGGGCTCGTACCGGGGAGCTGTTTTTT. It codes for CASSANQGARTGELFF.